These 8 T cell receptor beta chains share one sample of origin, sequenced in a study of blood T cell repertoires in COVID-19. Sequencing used immunoSEQ multiplex PCR; TCRdb keeps in-frame clones, though not all of them. The sample records about 180,000 clones, approximately 88% being singletons. Sequenced input: peripheral blood. Receptors originate from a woman between 40 and 50 years old with COVID-19, enrolled during active disease.

This clone has a handful of counts. The CDR3 here is CASSWSPTSGRPETQYF. The CDR3 nucleotides read TGTGCCAGCAGCTGGAGCCCAACTAGCGGGAGACCAGAGACCCAGTACTTC. The chain uses TRBV7-9 and TRBJ2-5; 11 positions match TRBD2. Germline CDR1 is SEHNR and CDR2 is FQNEAQ (reference sequence). The CDR3 sequence is 17 residues long. V gave up 4 bases and J gave up 4 bases; unmatched junction bases: 11.

The chain joins TRBV3-1 (or the pseudogene TRBV3-2) to TRBJ1-4, with D hard to call. V lost 4 bases and J 0 bases, leaving 12 bases between the germline ends. The CDR3 is 16 amino acids. Germline V CDR1 and CDR2: LGHDT, YNNKEL (reference sequence). The CDR3, as DNA: TGTGCCAGCAGCCTACGCAGGATTTCAACTAATGAAAAACTGTTTTTT. It yields the protein CASSLRRISTNEKLFF.

The chain links TRBV5-1 to TRBJ1-5; no firm D call. Germline-derived CDR1 and CDR2 are SGHRS and YFSETQ. V was cut by 1 base and J by 6 bases, with 11 bases left in between. The CDR3 is 14 residues long. The CDR3 here is CASSLYGESQPQHF. The CDR3 DNA sequence: TGCGCCAGCAGCTTGTACGGGGAGAGTCAGCCCCAGCATTTT.

The chain couples TRBV28 to TRBJ2-2; 10 bases align to TRBD1. Trimming removed 6 bases from V and 4 bases from J; junction bases left unmatched: 5. Germline V lookup: CDR1 MDHEN, CDR2 SYDVKM. The CDR3 is 15 amino acids. The CDR3 nucleotides are TGTGCCAGCAGAGGACAGGGGGGCGGCACCGGGGAGCTGTTTTTT. Its protein is CASRGQGGGTGELFF.

This chain joins TRBV3-1 (or the pseudogene TRBV3-2) and TRBJ2-7, with D possibly TRBD2 on 6 matching bases. V was pared by 0 bases and J by 2 bases, with 14 bases between. Germline CDR1 and CDR2: LGHDT and YNNKEL (reference sequence). This CDR3 has 16 amino acids. The CDR3 DNA is TGTGCCAGCAGCCAAGAGGAGCGGAGGGGCACCTACGAGCAGTACTTC. It encodes CASSQEERRGTYEQYF.

This sequence joins TRBV6-4 and TRBJ2-2; the D gene is possibly TRBD1 (5 bases). This CDR3 is 14 amino acids long. V dropped 4 bases and J dropped 6 bases, with 12 bases sitting between them. Germline V gene data show CDR1 as MRHNA and CDR2 as SNTAGT. CDR3 sequence: CASSVLWGAGELFF. DNA of the CDR3: TGTGCCAGCAGTGTTTTGTGGGGCGCCGGGGAGCTGTTTTTT.

This clone was found a few times. J is TRBJ1-6 and V is TRBV5-4, with TRBD1 as a possible D gene (6 bases). There are 14 residues in the CDR3. V was pared by 7 bases and J by 10 bases, with 18 bases between. The germline gives CDR1 SGHNT, CDR2 YYREEE (reference sequence). Here the CDR3 reads CASSLEGEGSPLHF. The CDR3 DNA follows: TGTGCCAGCTCCCTGGAGGGGGAGGGCTCACCCCTCCACTTT.

The chain is built from TRBV29-1 and TRBJ2-7, with TRBD2 as a possible D gene (7 bases). Germline-derived CDR1 and CDR2 are SQVTM and ANQGSEA. The CDR3 is 14 residues long. Trimming removed 6 bases from V and 3 bases from J, with 18 bases in between. CDR3: CSVRVGASGYEQYF. CDR3 bases: TGCAGCGTGAGGGTGGGGGCTAGCGGCTACGAGCAGTACTTC.